This T cell receptor (beta chain) was identified during a study of cytomegalovirus exposure and HLA in healthy donors. Germline CDR1 reads LGHNA; CDR2 reads YSLEER. The CDR3 has 15 amino acids. The J segment lost 5 bases and the V segment lost 4 bases, leaving 7 bases of the junction unmatched. Use of 60 Vbeta and 13 Jbeta primers characterized the PCR. Assay: immunoSEQ multiplex PCR; the TCRdb copy retains only in-frame clones and omits some. The sample comprises about 130,000 clones, 80% to 90% of which are singletons, and about 3.9% rests with the top ten. This clone was seen a handful of times. The sequenced sample consisted of PBMCs. This clonotype was sampled from a woman aged 40-49 years in good health and CMV-seropositive. This chain links TRBV4-3 with TRBJ2-3; 9 nucleotides match TRBD1. DNA for the CDR3: TGCGCCAGCAGCCGGGACAGGGATGGAGGAGATACGCAGTATTTT. This sequence encodes CASSRDRDGGDTQYF.